A selection of T cell receptor beta chains follows, all from one sample in a study of blood T cell repertoires in COVID-19. The table came from immunoSEQ multiplex PCR; TCRdb's copy has only in-frame clones and leaves some out. Among around 120,000 clones listed, around 79% were seen once. The sample comprised peripheral blood. These receptors were obtained from a man aged 70-80 years with acute or convalescent COVID-19. Both conserved end residues are part of each CDR3. A D gene is named only where the DNA matches it firmly. Size is stated for part of the rows, as once, few or many counts, or as a class when the clone is expanded.

d_call,v_call,clone_size,cdr3_length,j_call,cdr3_aa,cdr3_nt
NA,TRBV19,NA,15,TRBJ1-1,CASSVTGTRVTEAFF,TGTGCCAGTAGTGTTACCGGGACAAGGGTGACTGAAGCTTTCTTT
NA,TRBV7-9,NA,15,TRBJ1-1,CASSRGGTATTEAFF,TGTGCCAGCAGCCGAGGTGGCACGGCAACCACTGAAGCTTTCTTT
NA,TRBV6-5,NA,16,TRBJ2-5,CASSYTPLRFQETQYF,TGTGCCAGCAGTTATACCCCCCTGCGATTCCAAGAGACCCAGTACTTC
NA,TRBV21-1,NA,19,TRBJ1-5,CASSTRDRSSIYSNQPQHF,TGTGCCAGCAGCACCAGGGACAGATCTTCTATCTATAGCAATCAGCCCCAGCATTTT
TRBD1,TRBV7-3,NA,13,TRBJ2-3,CASSTNRGDTQYF,TGTGCCAGCAGCACAAACAGGGGTGATACGCAGTATTTT
TRBD1,TRBV4-1,once,15,TRBJ1-5,CASSPWYRGDQPQHF,TGCGCCAGCAGCCCGTGGTACAGGGGGGATCAGCCCCAGCATTTT
NA,TRBV20-1,NA,12,TRBJ1-5,CSASGGDQPQHF,TGCAGTGCTAGTGGGGGAGATCAGCCCCAGCATTTT
NA,TRBV2,NA,14,TRBJ1-5,CASSPDSANQPQHF,TGTGCCAGCAGTCCCGACAGCGCGAATCAGCCCCAGCATTTT
NA,TRBV27,NA,13,TRBJ1-2,CASSFKNNYGYTF,TGTGCCAGCAGTTTCAAAAATAACTATGGCTACACCTTC
TRBD2,TRBV10-2,once,16,TRBJ2-5,CASSEMAPTSLETQYF,TGCGCCAGCAGTGAAATGGCTCCGACTAGCCTGGAGACCCAGTACTTC
NA,TRBV29-1,NA,12,TRBJ2-5,CSVEQRQETQYF,TGCAGCGTTGAACAGCGGCAAGAGACCCAGTACTTC
NA,TRBV11-3,NA,14,TRBJ1-1,CASTRRQLNTEAFF,TGTGCCAGCACCCGCCGACAGCTGAACACTGAAGCTTTCTTT
NA,TRBV7-3,NA,12,TRBJ2-1,CASSLQGNEQFF,TGTGCCAGCAGCTTACAGGGGAATGAGCAGTTCTTC
NA,TRBV7-2,NA,15,TRBJ2-2,CASSLPRGNTGELFF,TGTGCCAGCAGCTTGCCAAGGGGGAACACCGGGGAGCTGTTTTTT
TRBD2,TRBV7-2,NA,15,TRBJ2-1,CASSLVAGGLSEQFF,TGTGCCAGCAGCTTAGTAGCGGGGGGGCTCAGTGAGCAGTTCTTC
TRBD2,TRBV9,few,16,TRBJ2-1,CASSSRGTSGGVEQFF,TGTGCCAGCAGCTCCCGAGGGACTAGCGGGGGGGTAGAGCAGTTCTTC